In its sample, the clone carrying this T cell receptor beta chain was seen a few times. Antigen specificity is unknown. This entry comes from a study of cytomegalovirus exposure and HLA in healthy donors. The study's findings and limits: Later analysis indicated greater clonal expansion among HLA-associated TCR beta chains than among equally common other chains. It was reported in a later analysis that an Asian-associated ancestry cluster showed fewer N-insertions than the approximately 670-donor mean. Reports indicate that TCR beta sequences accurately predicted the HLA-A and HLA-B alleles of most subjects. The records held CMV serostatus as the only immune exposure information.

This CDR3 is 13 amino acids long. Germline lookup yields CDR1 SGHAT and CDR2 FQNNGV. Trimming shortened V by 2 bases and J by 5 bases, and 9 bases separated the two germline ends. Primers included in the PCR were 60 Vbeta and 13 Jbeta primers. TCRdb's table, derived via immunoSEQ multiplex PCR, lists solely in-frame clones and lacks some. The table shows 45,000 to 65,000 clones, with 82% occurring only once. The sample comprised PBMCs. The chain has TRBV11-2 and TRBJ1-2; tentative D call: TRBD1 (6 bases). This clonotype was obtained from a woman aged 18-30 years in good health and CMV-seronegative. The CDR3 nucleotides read TGTGCCAGCAGCTTAAAGCAGGGGTATGGCTACACCTTC. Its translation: CASSLKQGYGYTF.